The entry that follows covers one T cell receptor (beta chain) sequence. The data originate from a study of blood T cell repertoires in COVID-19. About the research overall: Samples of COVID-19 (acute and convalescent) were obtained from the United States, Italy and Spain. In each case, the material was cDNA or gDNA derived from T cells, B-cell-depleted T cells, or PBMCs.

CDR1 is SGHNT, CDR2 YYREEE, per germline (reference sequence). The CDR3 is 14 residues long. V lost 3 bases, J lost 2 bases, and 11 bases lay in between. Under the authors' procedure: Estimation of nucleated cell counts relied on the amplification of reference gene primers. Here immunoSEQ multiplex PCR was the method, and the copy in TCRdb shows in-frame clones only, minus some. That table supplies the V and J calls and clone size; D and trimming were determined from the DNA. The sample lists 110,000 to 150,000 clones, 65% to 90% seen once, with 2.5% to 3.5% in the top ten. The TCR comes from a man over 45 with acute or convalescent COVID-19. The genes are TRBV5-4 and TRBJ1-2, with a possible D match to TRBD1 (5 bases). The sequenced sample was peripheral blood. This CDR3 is CASSSPQGNYGYTF. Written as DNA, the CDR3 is TGTGCCAGCAGCTCCCCGCAGGGCAACTATGGCTACACCTTC.